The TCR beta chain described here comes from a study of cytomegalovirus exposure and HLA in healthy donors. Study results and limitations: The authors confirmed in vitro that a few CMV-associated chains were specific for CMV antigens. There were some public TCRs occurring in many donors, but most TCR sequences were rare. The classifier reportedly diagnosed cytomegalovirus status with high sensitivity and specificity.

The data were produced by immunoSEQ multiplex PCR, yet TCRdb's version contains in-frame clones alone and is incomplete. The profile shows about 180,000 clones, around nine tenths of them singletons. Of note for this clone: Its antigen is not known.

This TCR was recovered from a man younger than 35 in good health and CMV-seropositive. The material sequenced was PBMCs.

The CDR3: CASRTTDRNTEAFF. The DNA for the CDR3 is TGTGCCAGCAGAACCACGGACAGGAACACTGAAGCTTTCTTT. The chain links TRBV28 to TRBJ1-1, with a weak D call TRBD1 (6 bases). Per the germline V gene, CDR1 is MDHEN and CDR2 is SYDVKM. V lost 6 bases, J lost 1 base, and 12 bases lay in between. This CDR3 spans 14 amino acids.